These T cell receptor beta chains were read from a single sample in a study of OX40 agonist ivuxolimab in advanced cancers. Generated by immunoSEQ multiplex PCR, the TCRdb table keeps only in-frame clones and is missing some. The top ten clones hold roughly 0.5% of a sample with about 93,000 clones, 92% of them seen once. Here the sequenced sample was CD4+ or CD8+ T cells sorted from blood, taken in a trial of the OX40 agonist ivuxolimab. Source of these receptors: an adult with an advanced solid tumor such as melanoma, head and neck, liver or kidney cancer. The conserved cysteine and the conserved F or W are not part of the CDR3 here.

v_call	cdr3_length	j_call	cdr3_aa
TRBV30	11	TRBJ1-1	AWSAGYGAEAF
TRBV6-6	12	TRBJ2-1	ASSYSDRDNEQF
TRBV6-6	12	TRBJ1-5	ASSYQGVSEPQH
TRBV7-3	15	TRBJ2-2	ASSSAPAGGWTGEPF
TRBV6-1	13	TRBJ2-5	ASTPWGRAQETQY
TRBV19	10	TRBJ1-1	ASIEGRTEAF
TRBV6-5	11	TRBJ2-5	ASSPQGSGAQY
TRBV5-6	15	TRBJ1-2	ASSLPGQGLPNYGYT
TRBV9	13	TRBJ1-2	ASSVDPTGPYGYT
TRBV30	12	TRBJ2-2	AWRLAGNTGELF
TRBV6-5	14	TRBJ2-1	ASSFRTSSGGNEQF
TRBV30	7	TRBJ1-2	ARGDGYT
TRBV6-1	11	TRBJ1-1	ASSEEEGTGAF
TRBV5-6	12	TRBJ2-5	ASSFWTGVETQY
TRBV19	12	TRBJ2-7	ASTPGHASYEQY
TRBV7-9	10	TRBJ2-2	ASSRWPGELF
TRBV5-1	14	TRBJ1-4	ASSQGRTRTNEKLF
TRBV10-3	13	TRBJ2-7	ASHPGQTTSYEQY
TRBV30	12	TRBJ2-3	AWSGRTSTDTQY
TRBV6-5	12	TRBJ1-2	ASSYSHGSYGYT
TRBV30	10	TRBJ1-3	AWKAAGDTIY
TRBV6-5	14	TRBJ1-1	ASSYRRQGLNTEAF
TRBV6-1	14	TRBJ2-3	ASSEAYRVSTDTQY
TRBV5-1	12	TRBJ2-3	ASSLGHLTDTQY
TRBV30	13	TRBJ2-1	AWSVGLAGGNEQF
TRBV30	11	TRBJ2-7	AWSVFFSYEQY
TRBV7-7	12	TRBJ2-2	ASSLTWNTGELF
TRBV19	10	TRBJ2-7	ASGAGTSEQY
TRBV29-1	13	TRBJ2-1	SVEPLAGVYNEQF
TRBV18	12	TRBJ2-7	ATRRASEGSEQY
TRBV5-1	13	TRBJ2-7	ASSLLGQGINEQY
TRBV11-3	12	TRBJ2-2	ASSDGANTGELF
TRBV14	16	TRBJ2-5	ASSPLGTSGPNQETQY
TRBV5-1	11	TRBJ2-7	ASSLKGNYEQY
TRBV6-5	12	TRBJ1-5	ASSARGGGQPQH
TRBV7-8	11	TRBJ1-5	ASSPGGVQPQH
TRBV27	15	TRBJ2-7	ASSGAGGAGPPYEQY
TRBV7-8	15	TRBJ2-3	ASSLAVAGGRGDTQY
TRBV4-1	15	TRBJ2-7	ASSQELAGPRSYEQY
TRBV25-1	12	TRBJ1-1	ASSDPPRNTEAF
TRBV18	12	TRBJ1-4	ASSLGATNEKLF
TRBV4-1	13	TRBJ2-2	ASSHGGAGTGELF
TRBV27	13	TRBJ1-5	ASSRSPGTGQPQH
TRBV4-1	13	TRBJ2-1	ASSQAGDWYNEQF
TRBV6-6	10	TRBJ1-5	ASSSDRQPQH
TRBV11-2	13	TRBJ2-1	ASSQGLGSYNEQF
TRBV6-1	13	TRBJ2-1	ASSERTRKDNEQF
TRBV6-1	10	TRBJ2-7	ASSEAATEQY
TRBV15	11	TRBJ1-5	ATSEGRSRPQH
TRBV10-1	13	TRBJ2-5	ASSAGLAGVATQY